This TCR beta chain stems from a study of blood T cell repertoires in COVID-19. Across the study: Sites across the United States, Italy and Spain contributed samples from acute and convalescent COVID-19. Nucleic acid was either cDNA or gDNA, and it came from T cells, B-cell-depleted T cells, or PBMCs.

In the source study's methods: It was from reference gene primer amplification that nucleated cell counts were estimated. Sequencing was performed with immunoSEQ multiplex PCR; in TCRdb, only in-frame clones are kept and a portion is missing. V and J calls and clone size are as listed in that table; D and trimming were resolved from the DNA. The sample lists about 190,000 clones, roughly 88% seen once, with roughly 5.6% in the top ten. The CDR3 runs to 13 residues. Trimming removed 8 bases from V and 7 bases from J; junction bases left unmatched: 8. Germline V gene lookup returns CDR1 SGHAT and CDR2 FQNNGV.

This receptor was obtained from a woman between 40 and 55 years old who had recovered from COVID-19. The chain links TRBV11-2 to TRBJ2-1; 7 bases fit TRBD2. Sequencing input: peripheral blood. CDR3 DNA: TGTGCCAGCCGCCCAGCGGGGAGGAATGAGCAGTTCTTC. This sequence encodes CASRPAGRNEQFF.